What follows are 30 T cell receptor beta chains derived from one specimen sequenced in a study of cytomegalovirus exposure and HLA in healthy donors. Researchers ran the PCR with 60 Vbeta and 13 Jbeta primers. Using immunoSEQ multiplex PCR, the repertoire was profiled, and TCRdb retains in-frame clones only, with some absent. The sample carries over 20,000 clones, 55% to 75% recorded once. The specimen sequenced was PBMCs. Receptors were obtained from a woman between 50 and 59 years old in good health and CMV-seronegative.

This clone was counted between two and nine times. V is TRBV6-5 and J is TRBJ2-7; D gene uncertain. This CDR3 spans 11 amino acids. The V end was cut by 6 bases, the J end by 3 bases, with 6 bases between. Germline lookup yields CDR1 MNHEY and CDR2 SVGAGI. The CDR3 loop reads CASSSLYEQYF. CDR3 in DNA: TGTGCCAGCAGCTCCCTCTACGAGCAGTACTTC.

V and J are TRBV28 and TRBJ1-2, with TRBD1 matching 8 bases. Trimming removed 6 bases from V and 8 bases from J; junction bases left unmatched: 11. Germline values: CDR1 MDHEN, CDR2 SYDVKM. The CDR3 sequence is 14 residues long. This CDR3 is CASSSVPGGSGYTF. The CDR3 DNA sequence: TGTGCCAGCAGCTCAGTCCCAGGGGGCAGCGGCTACACCTTC.

The chain couples TRBV5-1 to TRBJ2-2; D may be TRBD2 (6 bases). With 4 bases removed from V and 5 bases from J, the gap between germline ends came to 9 bases. Germline CDR1 SGHRS, CDR2 YFSETQ. This CDR3 is 13 amino acids long. The CDR3 loop is CASSTGGTGELFF. CDR3 nucleotides: TGCGCCAGCAGCACAGGAGGGACCGGGGAGCTGTTTTTT.

The rearrangement uses TRBV28 and TRBJ2-4, with unresolved D. The CDR3 spans 13 residues. Per germline, CDR1 MDHEN and CDR2 SYDVKM. Trimming left V 6 bases short and J 0 bases short, with 6 bases between. The CDR3, as DNA: TGTGCCAGCAGGGCCCTAGCCAAAAACATTCAGTACTTC. It codes for CASRALAKNIQYF.

This clone was counted between two and nine times. The rearrangement joins TRBV18 to TRBJ2-7, with 8 bases identical to TRBD1. Germline V CDR1 and CDR2: KGHSH, LQKENI. CDR3 length equals 13 residues. The V segment lost 2 bases and the J segment 5 bases; nucleotides outside the gene matches: 2. The CDR3 DNA is TGTGCCAGCTCACCAAGACAGGGGAACGAGCAGTACTTC. Translated: CASSPRQGNEQYF.

The chain links TRBV5-6 to TRBJ2-2, with D unclear. Germline lookup yields CDR1 SGHDT and CDR2 YYEEEE. The germline V and J ends were trimmed by 0 bases and 5 bases, with 11 bases remaining between them. The CDR3 extends over 15 amino acids. The CDR3 nucleotides read TGTGCCAGCAGCTTGGGGTCAGTTCGAACCGGGGAGCTGTTTTTT. It encodes CASSLGSVRTGELFF. The full variable domain, in which reference TRBV5-6 and TRBJ2-2 provide the parts outside the CDR3, is DAGVTQSPTHLIKTRGQQVTLRCSPKSGHDTVSWYQQALGQGPQFIFQYYEEEERQRGNFPDRFSGHQFPNYSSELNVNALLLGDSALYLCASSLGSVRTGELFFGEGSRLTVL.

This clone was seen a handful of times. This sequence joins TRBV2 and TRBJ1-4, with 10 bases aligning to TRBD1. The CDR3 spans 14 residues. Germline loops: CDR1 SNHLY, CDR2 FYNNEI. Trimming took 5 bases from V and 8 from J; bases not matched to a gene: 5. The CDR3 DNA is TGTGCCAGCAGTCCGGGACAGGGGTACGAAAAACTGTTTTTT. This translates into CASSPGQGYEKLFF. Supplemented by reference TRBV2 and TRBJ1-4, the full variable domain reads EPEVTQTPSHQVTQMGQEVILRCVPISNHLYFYWYRQILGQKVEFLVSFYNNEISEKSEIFDDQFSVERPDGSNFTLKIRSTKLEDSAMYFCASSPGQGYEKLFFGSGTQLSVL.

The chain uses TRBV7-8 and TRBJ1-5; 7 bases fit TRBD1. The CDR3 has 15 amino acids. Trimming removed 5 bases from V and 5 bases from J; junction bases left unmatched: 9. Per the germline V gene, CDR1 is SGHVS and CDR2 is FQNEAQ. The CDR3 region has the DNA TGTGCCAGCAGCACATCCGACAGGGTCTATCAGCCCCAGCATTTT. This codes for CASSTSDRVYQPQHF.

The chain couples TRBV9 to TRBJ2-7; the D gene is possibly TRBD2 (6 bases). The CDR3 contains 15 residues. CDR1 and CDR2 (germline): SGDLS, YYNGEE. Trimming stripped 0 bases from V and 2 bases from J, with 12 bases between. The CDR3 loop reads CASSVEWGETYEQYF. CDR3 nucleotides: TGTGCCAGCAGCGTAGAGTGGGGGGAGACCTACGAGCAGTACTTC.

The chain carries TRBV7-6 and TRBJ2-5; tentatively, D is TRBD1 (6 bases). V was pared by 5 bases and J by 5 bases, with 15 bases between. The CDR3 spans 14 residues. The V gene's germline CDR1 is SGHVS and CDR2 FNYEAQ. For the CDR3, the DNA is TGTGCCAGCAGCCCACAGGGCGGCGACGAGACCCAGTACTTC. Protein product: CASSPQGGDETQYF.

This sequence joins TRBV5-1 and TRBJ1-4; D not certain. The germline V and J ends were trimmed by 1 base and 8 bases, with 12 bases remaining between them. CDR1 and CDR2 from the germline V gene are SGHRS and YFSETQ. The CDR3 has 14 residues. The CDR3 sequence is CASSLPGSGEKLFF. The DNA of the CDR3 is TGCGCCAGCAGCTTGCCCGGGAGCGGAGAAAAACTGTTTTTT.

This rearrangement joins TRBV5-6 to TRBJ2-5, with TRBD1 identical over 7 bases. The V gene's germline CDR1 is SGHDT and CDR2 YYEEEE. The CDR3 loop spans 15 amino acids. The junction had 9 bases not matched to a gene; V was cut back by 5 bases and J by 2 bases. CDR3 nucleotide sequence: TGTGCCAGCAGGTGGTACGGGACAGCGCAAGAGACCCAGTACTTC. This translates into CASRWYGTAQETQYF. The variable domain in full, completed from reference TRBV5-6 and TRBJ2-5, reads DAGVTQSPTHLIKTRGQQVTLRCSPKSGHDTVSWYQQALGQGPQFIFQYYEEEERQRGNFPDRFSGHQFPNYSSELNVNALLLGDSALYLCASRWYGTAQETQYFGPGTRLLVL.

This clone was seen a few times. The chain links TRBV7-9 to TRBJ1-2, with D tentatively TRBD1 (5 bases). The CDR3 runs to 15 residues. V lost 3 bases and J lost 4, with 15 bases in between. CDR1 is SEHNR and CDR2 is FQNEAQ in the germline V gene (reference sequence). CDR3 in amino acids: CASSFFDGGTYGYTF. CDR3 coding DNA: TGTGCCAGCAGCTTTTTCGACGGCGGGACCTATGGCTACACCTTC.

The V and J genes are TRBV5-1 and TRBJ1-1; D not resolved. The CDR3 sequence is 12 residues long. The V end lost 4 bases, the J end lost 6 bases, and 10 bases lay between the germline ends. The germline V gene has CDR1 SGHRS and CDR2 YFSETQ. The CDR3 reads CASSIRHSEAFF. The CDR3 nucleotides are TGCGCCAGCAGCATCCGACACTCTGAAGCTTTCTTT.

V is TRBV25-1 and J is TRBJ2-7, with D possibly TRBD1 on 6 matching bases. The CDR3 is 11 amino acids. Germline CDR1 reads MGHDK; CDR2 reads SYGVNS. The germline V and J ends were trimmed by 2 bases and 9 bases, with 8 bases remaining between them. In nucleotides, the CDR3 is TGTGCCAGCAGTGAACCAGGGGTGCAGTACTTC. It codes for CASSEPGVQYF.

The chain combines TRBV19 with TRBJ2-2; tentative D call: TRBD2 (6 bases). Per germline, CDR1 LNHDA and CDR2 SQIVND (reference sequence). The V end was cut by 5 bases, the J end by 5 bases, with 12 bases between. This CDR3 has 14 residues. The CDR3 sequence is CASSGGGRTGELFF. Here the CDR3 DNA reads TGTGCCAGTAGTGGGGGAGGACGGACCGGGGAGCTGTTTTTT. Filled out from reference TRBV19 and TRBJ2-2, the complete variable domain reads DGGITQSPKYLFRKEGQNVTLSCEQNLNHDAMYWYRQDPGQGLRLIYYSQIVNDFQKGDIAEGYSVSREKKESFPLTVTSAQKNPTAFYLCASSGGGRTGELFFGEGSRLTVL.

The chain couples TRBV29-1 to TRBJ2-1, with 12 bases identical to TRBD2. V was clipped by 3 bases and J by 4 bases; unmatched bases: 4. The CDR3 contains 15 residues. Germline V gene lookup returns CDR1 SQVTM and CDR2 ANQGSEA. The DNA of the CDR3 is TGCAGCGTTGAGGGACTAGCGGGCACATACAATGAGCAGTTCTTC. It yields the protein CSVEGLAGTYNEQFF.

This chain joins TRBV5-6 and TRBJ2-6, with D unclear. Trimming removed 4 bases from V and 0 bases from J, with 11 bases in between. The CDR3 covers 16 residues. Germline values: CDR1 SGHDT, CDR2 YYEEEE. This chain's CDR3 is CASSALPSSGANVLTF. CDR3 bases: TGTGCCAGCAGCGCCTTACCGAGCTCTGGGGCCAACGTCCTGACTTTC.

This clone has only a few counts. The J gene is TRBJ2-1, the V gene TRBV4-1; 8 nucleotides match TRBD2. CDR1 is MGHRA, CDR2 YSYEKL, per germline. V shed 4 bases, J shed 10 bases, and the junction held 6 bases outside the gene matches. The CDR3 is 13 residues long. CDR3: CASSRGLAGEQFF. DNA of the CDR3: TGCGCCAGCAGCCGAGGACTAGCTGGCGAGCAGTTCTTC.

The chain links TRBV4-1 to TRBJ2-7; 9 bases are shared with TRBD2. This CDR3 is 15 amino acids long. The V and J ends lost 2 bases and 6 bases, in that order; junction bases with no gene match: 8. Germline-derived CDR1 and CDR2 are MGHRA and YSYEKL. CDR3 bases: TGCGCCAGCAGCCAACACGCTAGCGGGATAACCGAGCAGTACTTC. Its protein is CASSQHASGITEQYF.

V is TRBV5-1 and J is TRBJ1-6, with 8 bases aligning to TRBD1. The ends lost 7 bases at V and 6 bases at J; junction bases unmatched: 9. The germline CDR1 and CDR2 sequences are SGHRS and YFSETQ. The CDR3 length is 15 residues. The CDR3 loop is CASQALTGANSPLHF. The CDR3 DNA is TGCGCCAGCCAAGCTTTGACAGGGGCTAATTCACCCCTCCACTTT. Full variable domain (rest looked up from reference TRBV5-1 and TRBJ1-6): KAGVTQTPRYLIKTRGQQVTLSCSPISGHRSVSWYQQTPGQGLQFLFEYFSETQRNKGNFPGRFSGRQFSNSRSEMNVSTLELGDSALYLCASQALTGANSPLHFGNGTRLTVT.

The chain uses TRBV29-1 and TRBJ1-2; TRBD1 agrees at 10 bases. Trimming at V came to 4 bases and at J to 5 bases, leaving 4 bases not matched to a gene. Per germline, CDR1 SQVTM and CDR2 ANQGSEA. The CDR3 runs to 13 residues. The CDR3 bases are TGCAGCGTTGGGGACAGGGGTTTATATGGCTACACCTTC. Its translation: CSVGDRGLYGYTF.

V is TRBV10-1 and J is TRBJ1-5; D is possibly TRBD1 (6 bases). Germline CDR1 and CDR2: WNHNN and SYGVQD (reference sequence). Deletions cut 0 bases from V and 10 bases from J, with 13 bases between. The CDR3 sequence is 14 residues long. The CDR3 DNA sequence: TGCGCCAGCAGTGAGTCGGGGGGGCCCGGACCCCAGCATTTT. Protein product: CASSESGGPGPQHF.

This CDR3 is CSVDWIAGEHEQFF. As DNA, the CDR3 is TGCAGCGTTGACTGGATAGCGGGAGAACATGAGCAGTTCTTC. The V and J genes are TRBV29-1 and TRBJ2-1; TRBD2 matches at 9 bases. Germline CDR1 SQVTM, CDR2 ANQGSEA. The CDR3 sequence is 14 residues long. V lost 3 bases to trimming and J lost 8 bases; unmatched junction nucleotides: 8.

The rearrangement uses TRBV2 and TRBJ1-6; 7 nucleotides align to TRBD1. The CDR3 spans 17 residues. J gave up 0 bases and V 4 bases, and 6 bases lay outside the gene matches. The V gene's germline CDR1 is SNHLY and CDR2 FYNNEI. This chain's CDR3 is CASSGTGISSYNSPLHF. CDR3 nucleotides: TGTGCCAGCAGTGGGACAGGTATCAGCTCCTATAATTCACCCCTCCACTTT.

The gene calls are TRBV2 and TRBJ1-1; 9 nucleotides line up with TRBD1. The CDR3 covers 13 residues. V trimming: 3 bases; J trimming: 8 bases; junction bases outside the gene matches: 4. Germline loops: CDR1 SNHLY, CDR2 FYNNEI. The DNA of the CDR3 is TGTGCCAGCAGTGAGGGACAGGGCCCAGAAGCTTTCTTT. This gives the protein CASSEGQGPEAFF.

The J gene is TRBJ1-5, the V gene TRBV19; 8 nucleotides align to TRBD1. Germline V gene sequence: CDR1 LNHDA, CDR2 SQIVND (reference sequence). CDR3 length: 15 amino acids. J lost 7 bases, V lost 10 bases, and 15 bases had no gene match. The CDR3 region has the DNA TGTGCCACCCGATCTTCCGGGACAGGCCACCAGCCCCAGCATTTT. It specifies CATRSSGTGHQPQHF.

The V and J genes are TRBV6-5 and TRBJ2-1; no firm D call. CDR3 size: 12 residues. V was cut by 4 bases and J by 5 bases, with 6 bases left in between. Germline CDR1 MNHEY, CDR2 SVGAGI. The CDR3 DNA is TGTGCCAGCAGTTTTACAAACAATGAGCAGTTCTTC. It translates to CASSFTNNEQFF.

The rearrangement uses TRBV5-1 and TRBJ1-2; maybe TRBD1 (6 bases). This CDR3 contains 15 residues. With 4 bases removed from V and 8 bases from J, the gap between germline ends came to 21 bases. Germline V gives CDR1 SGHRS, CDR2 YFSETQ. The CDR3 loop is CASSPGGGGLEGYTF. CDR3 coding DNA: TGCGCCAGCAGCCCGGGCGGGGGGGGCCTAGAAGGCTACACCTTC.

The chain has TRBV19 and TRBJ1-5; D may be TRBD1 (6 bases). Germline-derived CDR1 and CDR2 are LNHDA and SQIVND (reference sequence). The CDR3 covers 13 residues. Trimming pared 8 bases from V and 1 base from J, leaving 9 bases between. The CDR3 DNA is TGTGCCAGTCGAGACAGGAGCAATCAGCCCCAGCATTTT. Protein product: CASRDRSNQPQHF.